Below, 2 T cell receptor beta chains from the same sample are listed, as sequenced in a study of CD8 T cells in Susac syndrome. When the RNA was reverse transcribed, random hexamers were used with an input of roughly 0.45 to 1 ug. Each CDR3 protein gets one entry after TCRdb re-called the immunoSEQ multiplex PCR reads with MiXCR. Here the sample spans roughly 220,000 distinct CDR3 sequences, around 93% being singletons. Sequencing was done on a sample of CD4+ T cells from PBMCs. These receptor sequences come from a human donor with Susac syndrome.

The chain employs TRBV29-1 and TRBJ2-7; no definite D call. CDR1 and CDR2 from the germline V gene are SQVTM and ANQGSEA. This CDR3 is 13 amino acids long. V was clipped by 6 bases and J by 2 bases, with 14 bases between them. The CDR3 loop is CSVAPGPAYEQYF. The CDR3 nucleotides are TGCAGCGTCGCTCCTGGACCGGCCTACGAGCAGTACTTC.

The chain combines TRBV7-3 with TRBJ2-1, with 10 bases fitting TRBD2. Germline assignment: CDR1 SGHTA and CDR2 FQGTGA. J was trimmed by 6 bases and V by 5 bases; bases with no gene match: 10. The CDR3 runs to 16 residues. The CDR3, as DNA: TGTGCCAGCAGCCCCCAAGGGACTAGCGAGATCAATGAGCAGTTCTTC. Protein: CASSPQGTSEINEQFF.